The count of the clone carrying this TCR beta chain is one. The antigen remains undetermined. These data come from a study of T cell responses to AZD1222 COVID-19 vaccine. Findings and limits, study-wide: All repertoire sampling was performed exclusively after the peak T cell response. Spike-specific TCR breadth rose after two AZD1222 doses, and depth rose as well.

Data came from immunoSEQ multiplex PCR; TCRdb stores just in-frame clones and leaves some out. The sample includes fewer than 130,000 clones, roughly 92% of them seen just once. Researchers grouped second doses given at about 4 or about 12 weeks into one pool. V lost 4 bases, J lost 8 bases, and 13 bases stayed unmatched. Germline values: CDR1 LGHDT, CDR2 YNNKEL (reference sequence). The CDR3 is 15 residues long. The clonotype was recovered from an adult who received the AZD1222 COVID-19 vaccine. The source material was peripheral blood, sampled 28 days after the second AZD1222 dose. This chain joins TRBV3-1 (or the pseudogene TRBV3-2) and TRBJ1-2; 7 nucleotides align to TRBD1. The CDR3 here is CASSLVRGGGDGYTF. The CDR3 bases are TGTGCCAGCAGCCTTGTACGAGGGGGCGGGGACGGCTACACCTTC.